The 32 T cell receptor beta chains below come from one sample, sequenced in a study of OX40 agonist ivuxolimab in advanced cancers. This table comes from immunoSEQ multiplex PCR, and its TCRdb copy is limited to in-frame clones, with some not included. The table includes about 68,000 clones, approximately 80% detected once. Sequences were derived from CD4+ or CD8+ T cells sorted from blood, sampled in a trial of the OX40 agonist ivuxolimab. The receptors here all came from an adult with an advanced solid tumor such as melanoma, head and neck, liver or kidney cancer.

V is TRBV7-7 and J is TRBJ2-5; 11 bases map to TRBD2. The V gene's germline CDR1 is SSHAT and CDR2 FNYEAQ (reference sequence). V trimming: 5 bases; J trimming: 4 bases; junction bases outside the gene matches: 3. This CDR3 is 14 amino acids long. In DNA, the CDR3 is TGTGCCAGCAGCCCCGGACTAGCGGGAGAGACCCAGTACTTC. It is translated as CASSPGLAGETQYF.

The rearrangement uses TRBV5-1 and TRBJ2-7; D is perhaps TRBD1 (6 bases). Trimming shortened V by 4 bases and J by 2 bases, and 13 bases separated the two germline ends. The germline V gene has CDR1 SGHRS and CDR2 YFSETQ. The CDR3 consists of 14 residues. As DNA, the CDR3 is TGCGCCAGCAGCCCACAGGGAGTCCCCTACGAGCAGTACTTC. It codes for CASSPQGVPYEQYF.

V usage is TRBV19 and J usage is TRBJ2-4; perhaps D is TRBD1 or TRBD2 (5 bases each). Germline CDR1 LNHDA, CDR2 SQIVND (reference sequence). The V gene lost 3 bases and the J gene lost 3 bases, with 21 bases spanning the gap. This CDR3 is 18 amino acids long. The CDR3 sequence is CASSIETAHLRDKNIQYF. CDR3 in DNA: TGTGCCAGTAGTATTGAGACAGCCCACCTGAGGGACAAAAACATTCAGTACTTC.

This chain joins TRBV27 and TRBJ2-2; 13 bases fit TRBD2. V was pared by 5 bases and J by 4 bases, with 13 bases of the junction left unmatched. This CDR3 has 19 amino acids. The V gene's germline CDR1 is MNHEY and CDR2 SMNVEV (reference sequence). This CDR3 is CASSTRTSGSTDGTGELFF. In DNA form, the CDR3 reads TGTGCCAGCAGTACCCGGACTAGCGGGAGTACGGATGGCACCGGGGAGCTGTTTTTT.

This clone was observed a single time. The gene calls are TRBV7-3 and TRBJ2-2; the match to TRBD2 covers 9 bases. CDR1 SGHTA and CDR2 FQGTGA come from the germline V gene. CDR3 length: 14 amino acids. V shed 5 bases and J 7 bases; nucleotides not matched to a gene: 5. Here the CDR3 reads CASSPTSGYGELFF. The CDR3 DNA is TGTGCCAGCAGCCCGACTAGCGGTTACGGGGAGCTGTTTTTT.

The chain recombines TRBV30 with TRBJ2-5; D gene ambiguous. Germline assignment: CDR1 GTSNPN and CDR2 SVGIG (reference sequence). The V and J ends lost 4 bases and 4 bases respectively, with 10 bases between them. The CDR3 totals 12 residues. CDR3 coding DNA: TGTGCCTGGAACCTGAGTCCAGAGACCCAGTACTTC. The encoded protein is CAWNLSPETQYF.

The CDR3 DNA reads TGTGCCACCAGCAGAGGTGGAACAGAGGCCGCTAACTATGGCTACACCTTC. This codes for CATSRGGTEAANYGYTF. The genes are TRBV15 and TRBJ1-2; the D is unclear. The CDR3 extends over 17 amino acids. Per the germline V gene, CDR1 is LNHNV and CDR2 is YYDKDF (reference sequence). V gave up 1 base and J gave up 0 bases, with 15 bases separating them.

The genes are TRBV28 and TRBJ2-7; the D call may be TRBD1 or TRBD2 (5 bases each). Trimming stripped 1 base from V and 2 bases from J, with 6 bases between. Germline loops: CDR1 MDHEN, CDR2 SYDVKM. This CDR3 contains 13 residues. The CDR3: CASSLSGPYEQYF. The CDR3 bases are TGTGCCAGCAGTTTATCGGGGCCCTACGAGCAGTACTTC. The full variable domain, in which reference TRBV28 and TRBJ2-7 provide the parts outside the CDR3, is DVKVTQSSRYLVKRTGEKVFLECVQDMDHENMFWYRQDPGLGLRLIYFSYDVKMKEKGDIPEGYSVSREKKERFSLILESASTNQTSMYLCASSLSGPYEQYFGPGTRLTVT.

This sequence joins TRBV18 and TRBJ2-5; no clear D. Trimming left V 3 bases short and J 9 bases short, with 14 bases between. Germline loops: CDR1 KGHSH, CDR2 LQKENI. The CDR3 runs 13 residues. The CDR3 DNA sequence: TGTGCCAGCTCACCCTTACTCTGGGGATCCCAGTACTTC. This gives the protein CASSPLLWGSQYF.

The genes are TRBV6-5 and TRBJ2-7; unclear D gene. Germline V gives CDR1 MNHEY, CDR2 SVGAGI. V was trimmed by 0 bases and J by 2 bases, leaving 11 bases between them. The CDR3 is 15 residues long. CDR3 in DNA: TGTGCCAGCAGTTACTCTTACGACTTTACCTACGAGCAGTACTTC. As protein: CASSYSYDFTYEQYF.

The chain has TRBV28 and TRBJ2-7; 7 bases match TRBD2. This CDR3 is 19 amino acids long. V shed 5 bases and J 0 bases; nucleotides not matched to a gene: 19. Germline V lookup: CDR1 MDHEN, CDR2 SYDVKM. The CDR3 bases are TGTGCCAGCAGTCCTTACTTCCCCGCCGGGACTACCGTCTCCTACGAGCAGTACTTC. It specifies CASSPYFPAGTTVSYEQYF.

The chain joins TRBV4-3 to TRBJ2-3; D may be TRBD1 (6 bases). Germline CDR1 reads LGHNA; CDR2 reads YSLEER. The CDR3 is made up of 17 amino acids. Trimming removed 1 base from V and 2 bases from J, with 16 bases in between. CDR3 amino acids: CASSQGTGSGLTDTQYF. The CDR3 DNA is TGCGCCAGCAGCCAAGGAACAGGGTCCGGACTCACAGATACGCAGTATTTT.

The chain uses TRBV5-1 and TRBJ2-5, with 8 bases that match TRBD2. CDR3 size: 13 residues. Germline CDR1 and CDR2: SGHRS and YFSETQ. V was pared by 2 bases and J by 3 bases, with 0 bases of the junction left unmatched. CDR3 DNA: TGCGCCAGCAGCTTCGGGGGGGAAGAGACCCAGTACTTC. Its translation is CASSFGGEETQYF.

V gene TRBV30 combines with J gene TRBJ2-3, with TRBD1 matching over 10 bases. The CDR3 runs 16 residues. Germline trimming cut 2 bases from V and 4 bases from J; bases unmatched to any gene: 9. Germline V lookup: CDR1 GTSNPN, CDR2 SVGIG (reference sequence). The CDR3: CAWSPGTGVLPDTQYF. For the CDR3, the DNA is TGTGCCTGGAGTCCAGGGACAGGGGTTCTCCCAGATACGCAGTATTTT.

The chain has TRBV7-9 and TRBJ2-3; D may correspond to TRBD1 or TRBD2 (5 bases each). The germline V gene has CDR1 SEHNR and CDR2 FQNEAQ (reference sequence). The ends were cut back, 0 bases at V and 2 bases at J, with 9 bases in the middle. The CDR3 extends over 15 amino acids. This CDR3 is CASSLAGTPTDTQYF. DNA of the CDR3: TGTGCCAGCAGCTTAGCGGGGACGCCCACAGATACGCAGTATTTT.

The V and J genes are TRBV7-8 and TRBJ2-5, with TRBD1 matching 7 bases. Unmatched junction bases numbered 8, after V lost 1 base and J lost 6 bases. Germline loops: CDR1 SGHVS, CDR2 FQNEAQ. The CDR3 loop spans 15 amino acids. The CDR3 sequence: CASSLVDTGAKTQYF. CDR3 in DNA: TGTGCCAGCAGCTTAGTGGACACAGGGGCGAAGACCCAGTACTTC.

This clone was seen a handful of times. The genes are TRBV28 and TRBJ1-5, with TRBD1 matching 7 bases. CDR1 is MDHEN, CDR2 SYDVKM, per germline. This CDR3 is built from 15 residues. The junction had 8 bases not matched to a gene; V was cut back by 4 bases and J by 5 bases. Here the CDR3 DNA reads TGTGCCAGCAGTTCAGGGGGGGGACAGCATCAGCCCCAGCATTTT. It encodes CASSSGGGQHQPQHF.

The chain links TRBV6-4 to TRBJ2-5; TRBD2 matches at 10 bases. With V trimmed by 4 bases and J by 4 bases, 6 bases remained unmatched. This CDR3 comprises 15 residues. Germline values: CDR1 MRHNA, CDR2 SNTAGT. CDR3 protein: CASSVLAGAGETQYF. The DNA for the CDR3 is TGTGCCAGCAGTGTCCTAGCGGGAGCTGGAGAGACCCAGTACTTC.

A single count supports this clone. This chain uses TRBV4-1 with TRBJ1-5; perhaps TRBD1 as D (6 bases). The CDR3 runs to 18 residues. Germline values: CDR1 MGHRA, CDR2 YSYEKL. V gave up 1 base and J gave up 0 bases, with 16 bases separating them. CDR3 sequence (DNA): TGCGCCAGCAGCCAAGCTCAGGGGTCACTGGATAGCAATCAGCCCCAGCATTTT. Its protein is CASSQAQGSLDSNQPQHF.

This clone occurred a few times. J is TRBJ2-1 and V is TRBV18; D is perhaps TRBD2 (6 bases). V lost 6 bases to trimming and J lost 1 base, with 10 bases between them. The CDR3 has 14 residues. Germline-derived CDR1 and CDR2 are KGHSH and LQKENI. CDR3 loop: CASSVGGSYNEQFF. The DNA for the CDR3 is TGTGCCAGCTCTGTAGGAGGGTCCTACAATGAGCAGTTCTTC.

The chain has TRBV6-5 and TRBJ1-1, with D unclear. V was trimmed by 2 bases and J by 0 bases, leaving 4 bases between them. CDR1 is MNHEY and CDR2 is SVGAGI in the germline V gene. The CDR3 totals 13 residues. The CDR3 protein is CASSYDMNTEAFF. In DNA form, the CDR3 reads TGTGCCAGCAGTTACGATATGAACACTGAAGCTTTCTTT.

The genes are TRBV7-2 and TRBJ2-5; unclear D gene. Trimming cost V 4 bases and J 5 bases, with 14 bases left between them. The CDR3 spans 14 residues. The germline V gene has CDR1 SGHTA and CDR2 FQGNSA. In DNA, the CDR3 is TGTGCCAGCAGCTCGGGTAACCTCGGGGAGACCCAGTACTTC. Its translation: CASSSGNLGETQYF.

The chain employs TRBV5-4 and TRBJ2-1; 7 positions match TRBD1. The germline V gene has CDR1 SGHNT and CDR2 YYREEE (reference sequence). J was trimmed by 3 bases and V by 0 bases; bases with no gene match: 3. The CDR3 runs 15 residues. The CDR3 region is CASSLGDSYYNEQFF. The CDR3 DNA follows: TGTGCCAGCAGCTTGGGGGACAGCTACTACAATGAGCAGTTCTTC.

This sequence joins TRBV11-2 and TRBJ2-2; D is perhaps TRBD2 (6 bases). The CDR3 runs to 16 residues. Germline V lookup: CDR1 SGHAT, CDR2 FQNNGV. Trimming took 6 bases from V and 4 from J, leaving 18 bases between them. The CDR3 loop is CASRRGGGAGTGELFF. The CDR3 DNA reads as TGTGCCAGCAGGCGGGGCGGCGGTGCAGGCACCGGGGAGCTGTTTTTT.

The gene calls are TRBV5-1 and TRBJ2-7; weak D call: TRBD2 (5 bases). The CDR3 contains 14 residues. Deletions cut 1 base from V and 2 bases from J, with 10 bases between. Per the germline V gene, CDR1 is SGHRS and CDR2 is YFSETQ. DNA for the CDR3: TGCGCCAGCAGCTTGACACGGGGTACCTACGAGCAGTACTTC. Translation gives CASSLTRGTYEQYF.

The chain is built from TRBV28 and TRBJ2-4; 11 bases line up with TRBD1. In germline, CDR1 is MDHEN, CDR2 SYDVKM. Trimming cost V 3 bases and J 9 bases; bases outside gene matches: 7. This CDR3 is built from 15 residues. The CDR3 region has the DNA TGTGCCAGCAGTTTGCTCGGACAGGGGGCGCGCATTCAGTACTTC. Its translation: CASSLLGQGARIQYF.

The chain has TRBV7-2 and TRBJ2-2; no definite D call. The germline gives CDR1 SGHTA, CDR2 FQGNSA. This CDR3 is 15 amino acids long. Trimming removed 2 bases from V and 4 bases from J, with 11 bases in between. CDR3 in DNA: TGTGCCAGCAGCTTAAAGTCGGGCTCCACCGGGGAGCTGTTTTTT. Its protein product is CASSLKSGSTGELFF.

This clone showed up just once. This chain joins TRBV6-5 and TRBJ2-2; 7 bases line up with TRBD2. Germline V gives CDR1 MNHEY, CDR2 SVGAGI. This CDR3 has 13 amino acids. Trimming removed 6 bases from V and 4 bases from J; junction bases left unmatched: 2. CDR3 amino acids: CASRGGSTGELFF. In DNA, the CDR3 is TGTGCCAGCAGGGGGGGGAGCACCGGGGAGCTGTTTTTT.

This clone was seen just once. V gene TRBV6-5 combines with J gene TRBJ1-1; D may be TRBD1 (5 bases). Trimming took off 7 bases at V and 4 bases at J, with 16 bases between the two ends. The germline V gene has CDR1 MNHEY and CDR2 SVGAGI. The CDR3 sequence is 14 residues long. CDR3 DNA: TGTGCCAGCATCCAACGGGGCCGCGGCACTGAAGCTTTCTTT. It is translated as CASIQRGRGTEAFF.

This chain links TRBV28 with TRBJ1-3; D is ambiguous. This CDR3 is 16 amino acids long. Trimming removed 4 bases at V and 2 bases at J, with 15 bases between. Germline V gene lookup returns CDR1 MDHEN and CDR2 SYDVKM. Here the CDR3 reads CASSSPAPNTGNTIYF. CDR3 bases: TGTGCCAGCAGTTCACCCGCCCCGAATACTGGAAACACCATATATTTT. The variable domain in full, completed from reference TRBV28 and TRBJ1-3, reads DVKVTQSSRYLVKRTGEKVFLECVQDMDHENMFWYRQDPGLGLRLIYFSYDVKMKEKGDIPEGYSVSREKKERFSLILESASTNQTSMYLCASSSPAPNTGNTIYFGEGSWLTVV.

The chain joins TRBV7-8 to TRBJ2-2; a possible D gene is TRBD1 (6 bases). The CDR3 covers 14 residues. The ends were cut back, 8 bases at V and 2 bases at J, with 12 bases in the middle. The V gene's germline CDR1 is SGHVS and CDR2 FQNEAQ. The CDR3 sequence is CASLQGINTGELFF. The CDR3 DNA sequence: TGTGCCAGCCTACAGGGAATAAACACCGGGGAGCTGTTTTTT.

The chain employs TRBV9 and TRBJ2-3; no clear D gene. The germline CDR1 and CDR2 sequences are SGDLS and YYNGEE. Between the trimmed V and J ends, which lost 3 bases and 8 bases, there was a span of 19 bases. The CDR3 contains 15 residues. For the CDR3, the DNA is TGTGCCAGCAGCGCCTTCACCACCTCAGAAGGTACGCAGTATTTT. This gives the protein CASSAFTTSEGTQYF.